The table lists the clone carrying this TCR beta chain with many counts. No antigen is known for it. Each CDR3 protein is one row after TCRdb ran MiXCR on the RT-PCR reads. The sample yields under 850,000 distinct CDR3 sequences, 15% to 20% seen once. This specimen comes from a study of response to subunit inactivated influenza vaccine. This CDR3 is built from 11 residues. From germline, CDR1 is ENHRY and CDR2 SYGVKD. V gave up 6 bases and J gave up 6 bases, with 9 bases separating them. Study results and caveats: Authors suggested that a seasonal influenza vaccination recruits few new T cells each time.

This material consisted of PBMCs from blood, taken about 5 days after vaccination. This sequence joins TRBV10-3 and TRBJ2-7; D remains unclear. The sequence was obtained from a man between 50 and 59 years old who received an inactivated influenza vaccine. Here the CDR3 reads CAIRSEGEQYF. The CDR3, as DNA: TGTGCCATCAGATCGGAAGGCGAGCAGTACTTC.